This TCR beta chain derives from a study of T cell responses to AZD1222 COVID-19 vaccine. This table comes from immunoSEQ multiplex PCR, and its TCRdb copy is limited to in-frame clones, with some not included. In the table there are 100,000 to 130,000 clones, roughly 90% of which are singletons. Findings and limits, study-wide: At 160-218 and 743-854, vaccine-associated CD4 TCRs were dominant, and they spanned spike. Recipients of two AZD1222 doses showed rising Spike-specific TCR breadth and depth.

This CDR3 is built from 13 residues. Germline V gene data show CDR1 as MNHEY and CDR2 as SVGAGI. Between the trimmed V and J ends, which lost 6 bases and 5 bases, there was a span of 13 bases. On this clone: Antigen specificity is unknown.

The genes are TRBV6-5 and TRBJ1-1; D perhaps matches TRBD1 (5 bases). This sequence originates from an adult in good health. Sequences were derived from peripheral blood, sampled on day 0 of AZD1222 vaccination. The CDR3 loop reads CASSPSGRTEAFF. The DNA of the CDR3 is TGTGCCAGCAGCCCCTCAGGGCGAACTGAAGCTTTCTTT.